This T cell receptor beta chain was captured by sequencing in a study of tumor-infiltrating lymphocytes in primary liver carcinoma. Background on the study: The patients comprised men and women between the ages of 30 and 69 years. There were tumors of stage T1-T3 N0M0, each 4.2 to 10 cm across.

Study outcomes and limitations: Overlap in tumor-adjacent and tumor-blood pairs fell below that of tumor region pairs.

Constant-region priming of around 490 ng total RNA yielded TCR beta cDNA. Libraries of TCR beta came from three nested multiplex PCR rounds with slightly modified ARM-PCR. A single record per CDR3 protein comes from TCRdb applying MiXCR to the multiplex PCR reads. Of about 120,000 distinct CDR3 sequences in the sample, roughly 70% were seen once. It was from approximately 20-30 mg of unsorted bulk tissue that RNA and DNA were co-extracted. At sampling, these chronic HBV carriers had received no treatment. Comment on this clonotype: Its matching antigen is unknown.

This TCR was recovered from a woman aged 55-70 years with primary liver carcinoma and hepatitis B virus infection. The sample was tumor-adjacent normal liver tissue.

The CDR3 spells CVRSYSGRLGNEQFF. CDR3 DNA: TGTGTCAGGAGTTACAGCGGGAGGCTCGGCAATGAGCAGTTCTTC. This chain links TRBV6-5 with TRBJ2-1; TRBD2 agrees at 9 bases. CDR1 is MNHEY and CDR2 is SVGAGI in the germline V gene. This CDR3 is built from 15 residues.